The present T cell receptor (beta chain) was sequenced within a study of T cells in tuberculosis. Overall study context: This South African cohort compared adolescents with or without latent tuberculosis against adults with active tuberculosis. The study's findings and limits: GEM motif frequencies gave more than 65% accuracy; the GMM repertoire gave roughly 85%.

As regards this clone: Its antigen is not identified.

CDR3 length equals 13 residues. V shed 5 bases, J shed 6 bases, and the junction held 6 bases outside the gene matches. Germline loops: CDR1 SGHTA, CDR2 FQGNSA. Repertoires were generated with immunoSEQ multiplex PCR, while TCRdb's copy carries only in-frame clones and drops some. The sample holds 25,000 to 35,000 clones, 92% seen once. Adolescents were screened for latent TB by skin test and IGRA. Unsorted cryopreserved PBMC were sequenced, averaging around 100,000 T cells per clinical donor. The V and J genes are TRBV7-2 and TRBJ1-1; TRBD1 matches at 7 bases. This TCR was recovered from a donor under 30 with latent tuberculosis or without tuberculosis infection. Some clones in this sample may be carry-over from other donors' samples. Sequenced: PBMCs. CDR3 DNA sequence: TGTGCCAGCAGCCGTTTCACAGGGGCTGAAGCTTTCTTT. This codes for CASSRFTGAEAFF.